This paragraph reports one T cell receptor beta chain. Its antigen is not known. This specimen belongs to a study of human T cells and chemical hapten exposure. Study information: Patch testing was performed with 0.01% DPC on the upper back, with reading at 6 days. Findings of the study overall: Significantly greater numbers of large CDR3 similarity clusters came from expanded TCRs than from controls. Counts of TCRs above 1 in 1000 frequency stayed unchanged with DPC sensitization.

Germline V gene lookup returns CDR1 SEHNR and CDR2 FQNEAQ (reference sequence). There are 16 residues in the CDR3. Trimming removed 1 base at V and 5 bases at J, with 17 bases between. TCRdb fed the RACE reads into MiXCR, producing one record per CDR3 protein. This table holds 300,000 to 450,000 distinct CDR3 sequences, approximately 5% found once. Time point denoted: pre-sensitization, week 0. Treatment specified: therapeutic diphenylcyclopropenone sensitization with weekly scalp DPC. Total RNA was extracted from unfractionated whole blood. This TCR came from a woman aged 45-60 years with alopecia areata. Some clones in this sample may be carry-over from other donors' samples. Sequenced material: whole blood, taken in connection with sensitization to the hapten diphenylcyclopropenone (DPC). The J gene is TRBJ1-1, the V gene TRBV7-9, with D perhaps matching TRBD1 (6 bases). The CDR3 bases are TGTGCCAGCAGCTTAGTCGGGACACTCCGGGGGACTGAAGCTTTCTTT. It encodes CASSLVGTLRGTEAFF.